A selection of T cell receptor beta chains follows, all from one sample in a study of regulatory dendritic cells for organ transplantation. The assay was immunoSEQ multiplex PCR, and TCRdb's table has in-frame clones only and misses some. The sample yields about 30,000 clones, almost 80% seen once. Source material: memory CD4+ T cells from blood. The receptors here all came from a human donor in good health. Both conserved end residues are part of each CDR3. A D gene is named only where the DNA matches it firmly. Only some rows state a clone size, as once, few, many or a class for expanded clones.

>TRBJ1-2|-|-|TRBV29-1
TGCAGCGCTGGACTGAGGGGGGCGAGCTACACCTTC
CSAGLRGASYTF
>TRBJ2-1|-|-|TRBV7-2
TGTGCCAGCAGCTTTGAGGCCTACAATGAGCAGTTCTTC
CASSFEAYNEQFF
>TRBJ2-3|-|-|TRBV2
TGTGCCAGCAGTGAGTTTGGGGCTTACGGCACAGATACGCAGTATTTT
CASSEFGAYGTDTQYF
>TRBJ2-6|-|-|TRBV7-8
TGTGCCAGCAGTAGAATACGCAGGGATTCTGGGGCCAACGTCCTGACTTTC
CASSRIRRDSGANVLTF
>TRBJ2-3|-|few|TRBV10-3
TGTGCCACAAGGACGTTCGAGGATGGGGATACGCAGTATTTT
CATRTFEDGDTQYF
>TRBJ1-5|-|-|TRBV6-1
TGTGCCAGCTCTTGGGGAGTAAATCAGCCCCAGCATTTT
CASSWGVNQPQHF
>TRBJ2-7|-|once|TRBV18
TGTGCCAGCTCACCTGGGGGCTCCTACGAGCAGTACTTC
CASSPGGSYEQYF
>TRBJ2-7|-|-|TRBV7-2
TGTGCCAGCAGCTATATTACTCCCGAGCAGTACTTC
CASSYITPEQYF
>TRBJ2-6|TRBD1|-|TRBV2
TGTGCCAGCAGTGAGGGGACAGGGGGCACTGGGGCCAACGTCCTGACTTTC
CASSEGTGGTGANVLTF
>TRBJ1-5|TRBD1|-|TRBV13
TGTGCCAGCAGCTCCCAAATCGACAGGGGGGTCTGCAATCAGCCCCAGCATTTT
CASSSQIDRGVCNQPQHF
>TRBJ1-5|-|-|TRBV18
TGTGCCAGCTCAAACGGGATCGAGGTTCAGCCCCAGCATTTT
CASSNGIEVQPQHF
>TRBJ2-6|-|-|TRBV6-1
TGTGCCAGCAGTGTCGGCAGGGCTGGGGCCAACGTCCTGACTTTC
CASSVGRAGANVLTF
>TRBJ1-1|TRBD1|-|TRBV9
TGTGCCAGCAGCGTAAGAGGGGGCAGGGGCACTGAAGCTTTCTTT
CASSVRGGRGTEAFF
>TRBJ2-7|-|-|TRBV27
TGTGCCAGCAGTTTTAACTGGGGGCCCGGGGAGCAGTACTTC
CASSFNWGPGEQYF
>TRBJ1-3|-|few|TRBV9
TGTGCCAGCAGCGTGGGTGTGCCCTCTGGAAACACCATATATTTT
CASSVGVPSGNTIYF
>TRBJ2-7|TRBD1|-|TRBV6-6
TGTGCCAGCAGTTTTCTTGGGACAGGGGCTGTCGAGCAGTACTTC
CASSFLGTGAVEQYF
>TRBJ1-4|TRBD1|few|TRBV19
TGTGCCAGTAGTACTCCCGACAGGGGAACTAATGAAAAACTGTTTTTT
CASSTPDRGTNEKLFF
>TRBJ1-4|-|-|TRBV4-3
TGCGCCAGCAGCCAAGAACATGTTTATGAAAAACTGTTTTTT
CASSQEHVYEKLFF
>TRBJ2-7|-|-|TRBV6-5
TGTGCCAGCAGTTACTCAGCCGGGGGACAGCCCTACGAGCAGTACTTC
CASSYSAGGQPYEQYF
>TRBJ2-3|-|-|TRBV11-1
TGTGCCAGCAGCTTAGGGGGAGACGGCGCAGATACGCAGTATTTT
CASSLGGDGADTQYF
>TRBJ2-1|-|-|TRBV11-1
TGTGCCAGCAGCTTATCTTACGAGCAGTTCTTC
CASSLSYEQFF
>TRBJ1-1|-|-|TRBV29-1
TGCAGCGTTGACAAGGTCGGGGCTGAAGCTTTCTTT
CSVDKVGAEAFF
>TRBJ1-3|-|-|TRBV6-7
TGTGCCAGCAGCTCCATTGACAGACGGAACACCATATATTTT
CASSSIDRRNTIYF
>TRBJ1-2|-|-|TRBV19
TGTGCCAGTAGTAAATCTCTTCCAGCAGGCGGCTACACCTTC
CASSKSLPAGGYTF
>TRBJ2-2|-|-|TRBV5-1
TGCGCCAGCAGCGGGCGGACGGTCACGAACACCGGGGAGCTGTTTTTT
CASSGRTVTNTGELFF
>TRBJ2-1|TRBD2|-|TRBV4-3
TGCGCCAGCAGCCCGGGTAGAGCGGGAGCCATTAATGAGCAGTTCTTC
CASSPGRAGAINEQFF
>TRBJ2-5|-|few|TRBV5-4
TGTGCCAGCAGCGTACTGCAGGGGGGTCAGAGGGGGACCCAGTACTTC
CASSVLQGGQRGTQYF
>TRBJ1-1|-|-|TRBV2
TGTGCCAGCAGTGTGGACAGTGCGGCCTTAGCTTTCTTT
CASSVDSAALAFF
>TRBJ1-2|-|-|TRBV30
TGTGCCTGGTACATCGGAGGCAGGGGCTATGGCTACACCTTC
CAWYIGGRGYGYTF
>TRBJ1-3|-|-|TRBV9
TGTGCCAGCAGCGTCGAGACACCTGGAAACACCATATATTTT
CASSVETPGNTIYF
>TRBJ2-5|TRBD2|-|TRBV29-1
TGCAGCTCCAAGCGGGAACTCGAGGGGACCCAGTACTTC
CSSKRELEGTQYF
>TRBJ2-5|TRBD1|once|TRBV2
TGTGCCAGCAGTACGGGACAGCAAGAGACCCAGTACTTC
CASSTGQQETQYF
>TRBJ2-7|TRBD1|-|TRBV7-2
TGTGCCAGCAGCTTACGCGCCGGGACAGGGTTCGAGCAGTACTTC
CASSLRAGTGFEQYF
>TRBJ1-5|-|once|TRBV10-2
TGCGCCAGCAGGGCAGGGGTTGGTCAGCCCCAGCATTTT
CASRAGVGQPQHF
>TRBJ2-7|-|-|TRBV29-1
TGCAGCGTTAAGCAGGGTCGGGTGCAGTACTTC
CSVKQGRVQYF
>TRBJ2-3|-|-|TRBV7-2
TGTGCCAGCAGCTTAAATTATAGAGCCCGGAGCACAGATACGCAGTATTTT
CASSLNYRARSTDTQYF
>TRBJ2-7|TRBD2|-|TRBV7-2
TGTGCCAGCAGCGCCGGGGGGGGCCTTCGCGGGCAGTACTTC
CASSAGGGLRGQYF
>TRBJ1-2|-|-|TRBV6-6
TGTGCCAGCTATGGGGGCTATGGCTACACCTTC
CASYGGYGYTF
>TRBJ2-1|-|-|TRBV6-5
TGTGCCAGCAGTAGAACCAAGTCCTACAATGAGCAGTTCTTC
CASSRTKSYNEQFF
>TRBJ2-5|-|-|TRBV10-3
TGTGCCATCAGTGAAAGGGGGGCCTCGTCGGGAGAGACCCAGTACTTC
CAISERGASSGETQYF
>TRBJ2-5|TRBD2|once|TRBV4-3
TGCGCCAGCAGCCAGGTACTAGCGTCGGCAGAGACCCAGTACTTC
CASSQVLASAETQYF
>TRBJ2-7|TRBD1|-|TRBV10-3
TGTGCCATCAGTGGAGTCGTAGGACAGGGGGCGTGGGAGCAGTACTTC
CAISGVVGQGAWEQYF
>TRBJ1-6|-|-|TRBV27
TGTGCCAGCAGTCCCTACAGGGCCCACAATTCACCCCTCCACTTT
CASSPYRAHNSPLHF
>TRBJ2-4|-|-|TRBV2
TGTGCCAGCAGTGCAGACAGAGCCAAAAACATTCAGTACTTC
CASSADRAKNIQYF
>TRBJ2-2|-|once|TRBV7-2
TGTGCCAGCAGCTTAGTGGGGAACACCGGGGAGCTGTTTTTT
CASSLVGNTGELFF
>TRBJ2-7|TRBD1|-|TRBV18
TGTGCCAGCTCACCACCGGGACAGGGGTCTGACGAGCAGTACTTC
CASSPPGQGSDEQYF